The clone carrying this TCR beta chain was observed many times. Germline CDR1 PRHDT, CDR2 FYEKMQ (reference sequence). The CDR3 is 16 amino acids. The V gene lost 6 bases and the J gene lost 0 bases, with 16 bases spanning the gap. RNA transcripts provided the source from which TCR beta CDR3 regions were amplified. The TCR CDR3 first-round RT-PCR relied on the HTBI primer set. TCRdb ran MiXCR on the multiplex PCR reads and lists one entry per CDR3 protein. The sample shows about 410,000 distinct CDR3 sequences, roughly 14% of them seen only once. The data derive from a study of T cells in Graves' hyperthyroidism and ophthalmopathy.

The sample taken for sequencing was blood. This TCR came from a young man with Graves' ophthalmopathy. The chain combines TRBV13 with TRBJ2-3; D might be TRBD1 or TRBD2, each matching 6 bases. DNA for the CDR3: TGTGCCAGCAGAACTCGGGGGCCTCCTAGCACAGATACGCAGTATTTT. Protein sequence: CASRTRGPPSTDTQYF.